What follows is one T cell receptor beta chain and its context. This sample is part of a study of control samples from healthy donors and cancer patients. The ends were cut back, 3 bases at V and 7 bases at J, with 6 bases in the middle. The CDR3 is 10 residues long. Germline V gene sequence: CDR1 SQVTM, CDR2 ANQGSEA. TCRdb's table, derived via immunoSEQ multiplex PCR, lists solely in-frame clones and lacks some. The table records roughly 190,000 clones, about nine tenths of them present only once. The rearrangement uses TRBV29-1 and TRBJ1-2, with a tentative D call TRBD1 (5 bases). The material sequenced was blood. The sequence was obtained from a man aged 25-45 years in good health. CDR3 nucleotide sequence: TGCAGCGTTGACCAGGGTGGCTACACCTTC. As protein: CSVDQGGYTF.